This TCR beta chain was found in a study of blood T cell repertoires in COVID-19. At the level of the study: Acute and convalescent COVID-19 specimens originated in the United States, Italy and Spain. T cells, B-cell-depleted T cells, or PBMCs supplied cDNA or gDNA.

The authors' processing: The assay estimated nucleated cells by amplifying reference gene primers. Assay: immunoSEQ multiplex PCR; the TCRdb copy retains only in-frame clones and omits some. That table is the source of V, J and clone size, and D and trimming were worked out from the DNA. There are around 13,000 clones in the sample; approximately 92% occur only once, and 13% to 15% lies in the top ten. Trimming removed 1 base from V and 1 base from J; junction bases left unmatched: 3. CDR1 is SEHNR, CDR2 FQNEAQ, per germline (reference sequence). This CDR3 spans 16 amino acids. The clonotype originates from a man aged 45-65 years with active COVID-19. The sequencing input was peripheral blood. This rearrangement joins TRBV7-9 to TRBJ2-5; 10 positions agree with TRBD1. The DNA of the CDR3 is TGTGCCAGCAGCTTAGGGGACAGGGGAATCCAAGAGACCCAGTACTTC. Amino acid sequence: CASSLGDRGIQETQYF.